The 23 T cell receptor beta chains listed next were all sequenced from one sample in a study of patients and donors after allogeneic stem cell transplantation. TCRdb analysed the RT-PCR reads with MiXCR anew, one entry per CDR3 protein. This table holds some 230,000 distinct CDR3 sequences, 14% found once. Sequencing was carried out using blood, either unsorted or a sorted T cell fraction (not recorded which). Source of these receptors: a human donor who was either an allogeneic HSCT recipient or a stem cell or donor lymphocyte infusion donor (not recorded which). It is not recorded whose cells these are; they may come from a transplant donor.

The sample holds a few counts of this clonotype. The V gene is TRBV9, the J gene TRBJ1-6, with D possibly TRBD1 on 6 matching bases. CDR3 size: 15 residues. Trimming stripped 0 bases from V and 8 bases from J, with 12 bases between. Per germline, CDR1 SGDLS and CDR2 YYNGEE. The CDR3 coding sequence is TGTGCCAGCAGCGTAGCGGGGGCAGGCGATTCACCCCTCCACTTT. Its protein product is CASSVAGAGDSPLHF.

This clonotype occurred many times. The genes are TRBV14 and TRBJ2-3; no reliable D call. Germline V gives CDR1 SGHDN, CDR2 FVKESK. V gave up 1 base and J gave up 0 bases, with 8 bases separating them. The length of the CDR3 is 15 residues. CDR3 protein: CASSQGIQSTDTQYF. As DNA, the CDR3 is TGTGCCAGCAGCCAAGGGATTCAGAGCACAGATACGCAGTATTTT.

In its sample, this clonotype was seen many times. This chain uses TRBV5-4 with TRBJ1-1; maybe TRBD1 (5 bases). V was clipped by 3 bases and J by 1 base, with 19 bases between them. The CDR3 has 17 residues. Germline CDR1 is SGHNT and CDR2 is YYREEE (reference sequence). The CDR3 nucleotides read TGTGCCAGCAGCTCTGAACCGGGACGGGGAAAGAACACTGAAGCTTTCTTT. Translated: CASSSEPGRGKNTEAFF. Complete variable domain (other parts from reference TRBV5-4 and TRBJ1-1): ETGVTQSPTHLIKTRGQQVTLRCSSQSGHNTVSWYQQALGQGPQFIFQYYREEENGRGNFPPRFSGLQFPNYSSELNVNALELDDSALYLCASSSEPGRGKNTEAFFGQGTRLTVV.

This chain joins TRBV5-1 and TRBJ2-7; the match to TRBD2 covers 10 bases. CDR1 is SGHRS and CDR2 is YFSETQ in the germline V gene. With V trimmed by 3 bases and J by 1 base, 7 bases remained unmatched. The CDR3 consists of 16 residues. CDR3 in DNA: TGCGCCAGCAGCTCCGAATGGACTAGCGGTTCCTACGAGCAGTACTTC. It is translated as CASSSEWTSGSYEQYF.

The chain uses TRBV11-2 and TRBJ2-1; D is perhaps TRBD1 or TRBD2 (5 bases each). This CDR3 is 15 amino acids long. Looked up from germline, CDR1 is SGHAT and CDR2 is FQNNGV. V lost 1 base to trimming and J lost 10 bases, with 17 bases between them. The CDR3 loop reads CASSLVMGRGGEQFF. The CDR3 DNA reads as TGTGCCAGCAGCTTAGTAATGGGTCGGGGCGGAGAGCAGTTCTTC.

This clonotype was counted at least ten times. The CDR3 protein is CASSYGPNSPLHF. CDR3 DNA sequence: TGTGCCAGCAGTTACGGACCTAATTCACCCCTCCACTTT. V is TRBV6-5 and J is TRBJ1-6; D is unclear. V was clipped by 2 bases and J by 6 bases, with 5 bases between them. Germline assignment: CDR1 MNHEY and CDR2 SVGAGI. The CDR3 contains 13 residues.

In this sample, this clonotype turned up many times. The V call is TRBV3-1, the J call TRBJ2-5; maybe TRBD1 (6 bases). Germline CDR1 is LGHDT and CDR2 is YNNKEL (reference sequence). The CDR3 consists of 15 residues. The germline V and J ends were trimmed by 1 base and 6 bases, with 15 bases remaining between them. The CDR3 DNA reads TGTGCCAGCAGCCAAGGACTGGGGGCGGGTAAGACCCAGTACTTC. It translates to CASSQGLGAGKTQYF.

In its sample, this clonotype was seen a few times. The chain joins TRBV9 to TRBJ1-2, with D hard to call. The CDR3 totals 15 residues. Germline V gene sequence: CDR1 SGDLS, CDR2 YYNGEE. With 3 bases removed from V and 0 bases from J, the gap between germline ends came to 12 bases. CDR3 DNA: TGTGCCAGCAGCGCCCGGGCGGGAGCTAACTATGGCTACACCTTC. As protein: CASSARAGANYGYTF.

This clonotype came up a few times. The V and J genes are TRBV5-1 and TRBJ2-6; D is unresolved. Germline CDR1 is SGHRS and CDR2 is YFSETQ. This CDR3 has 19 amino acids. Trimming cost V 4 bases and J 2 bases, with 22 bases left between them. The DNA of the CDR3 is TGCGCCAGCAGCCCTGAGCACGCAACATGGCAGGCTGGGGCCAACGTCCTGACTTTC. Translated, it gives CASSPEHATWQAGANVLTF. Full variable domain (outside the CDR3, taken from reference TRBV5-1 and TRBJ2-6): KAGVTQTPRYLIKTRGQQVTLSCSPISGHRSVSWYQQTPGQGLQFLFEYFSETQRNKGNFPGRFSGRQFSNSRSEMNVSTLELGDSALYLCASSPEHATWQAGANVLTFGAGSRLTVL.

The gene calls are TRBV6-5 and TRBJ1-6, with a tentative D call TRBD1 (5 bases). The germline V gene has CDR1 MNHEY and CDR2 SVGAGI. The V gene lost 4 bases and the J gene lost 8 bases, with 12 bases spanning the gap. The CDR3 totals 14 residues. CDR3: CASSSRVRDSPLHF. The CDR3 coding sequence is TGTGCCAGCAGTTCCAGGGTGCGGGATTCACCCCTCCACTTT.

This clonotype has only one observation. The chain joins TRBV19 to TRBJ2-2, with D perhaps being TRBD1 or TRBD2 (5 bases each). The germline V gene has CDR1 LNHDA and CDR2 SQIVND (reference sequence). Trimming removed 8 bases at V and 4 bases at J, with 11 bases between. The CDR3 contains 13 residues. The CDR3 here is CASFGAITGELFF. CDR3 nucleotides: TGTGCCAGTTTCGGGGCGATCACCGGGGAGCTGTTTTTT.

Many counts were recorded for this clonotype. The gene calls are TRBV5-1 and TRBJ1-1, with D maybe TRBD1 (6 bases). Trimming took 0 bases from V and 5 from J, leaving 14 bases between them. Germline V gene sequence: CDR1 SGHRS, CDR2 YFSETQ. The length of the CDR3 is 15 residues. Written as DNA, the CDR3 is TGCGCCAGCAGCTTGGCCATGGGGGGCGGAACTGAAGCTTTCTTT. This translates into CASSLAMGGGTEAFF.

The chain links TRBV5-6 to TRBJ1-5; D ambiguous. Germline V gene data show CDR1 as SGHDT and CDR2 as YYEEEE. V dropped 0 bases and J dropped 2 bases, with 9 bases sitting between them. This CDR3 region has 15 residues. The CDR3 sequence is CASSLARTGNQPQHF. The CDR3 coding sequence is TGTGCCAGCAGCTTGGCCCGCACAGGCAATCAGCCCCAGCATTTT.

There are many counts of this clonotype. CDR3 nucleotide sequence: TGTGCCAGCAGCACCGACTTACTCTACAATGAGCAGTTCTTC. Translation: CASSTDLLYNEQFF. The chain couples TRBV9 to TRBJ2-1; no reliable D call. CDR1 is SGDLS and CDR2 is YYNGEE in the germline V gene. CDR3 length: 14 residues. The germline V and J ends were trimmed by 4 bases and 3 bases, with 11 bases remaining between them.

The sample holds a few counts of this clonotype. The gene calls are TRBV6-5 and TRBJ1-1; unclear D gene. Trimming shortened V by 4 bases and J by 0 bases, and 18 bases separated the two germline ends. CDR1 and CDR2 (germline): MNHEY, SVGAGI. There are 17 residues in the CDR3. CDR3: CASSSPGKANLNTEAFF. The CDR3, as DNA: TGTGCCAGCAGTTCCCCGGGGAAGGCTAATTTGAACACTGAAGCTTTCTTT.

This clonotype has only a few counts. The chain is built from TRBV19 and TRBJ1-6; D uncertain. This CDR3 spans 14 amino acids. The germline V gene encodes CDR1 LNHDA and CDR2 SQIVND (reference sequence). V was trimmed by 7 bases and J by 5 bases, leaving 12 bases between them. CDR3 DNA sequence: TGTGCCAGTACCCCCGCCCCGAATAATTCACCCCTCCACTTT. Encoded protein: CASTPAPNNSPLHF.

V and J are TRBV4-3 and TRBJ2-1; the match to TRBD1 covers 11 bases. The CDR3 length is 15 residues. Germline V gene data show CDR1 as LGHNA and CDR2 as YSLEER. The ends lost 0 bases at V and 8 bases at J; junction bases unmatched: 3. CDR3 DNA: TGCGCCAGCAGCCAAGATGGGACAGGGGGAGATGAGCAGTTCTTC. Residues: CASSQDGTGGDEQFF.

The rearrangement joins TRBV20-1 to TRBJ2-5; 8 bases are a match to TRBD2. Looked up from germline, CDR1 is DFQATT and CDR2 is SNEGSKA (reference sequence). Trimming removed 6 bases from V and 7 bases from J; junction bases left unmatched: 13. The CDR3 is 14 amino acids. CDR3 in amino acids: CSAVIAGRQGTQYF. The CDR3 DNA is TGCAGTGCGGTAATAGCGGGGCGGCAGGGGACCCAGTACTTC.

Many counts were recorded for this clonotype. The chain is built from TRBV7-2 and TRBJ1-1, with D perhaps TRBD1 (5 bases). Germline V gene sequence: CDR1 SGHTA, CDR2 FQGNSA. V was clipped by 1 base and J by 4 bases, with 10 bases between them. The CDR3 totals 14 residues. The CDR3 is CASSLDGAGTEAFF. The CDR3 DNA reads TGTGCCAGCAGCTTAGATGGGGCGGGCACTGAAGCTTTCTTT.

This clonotype showed up just a few times. The chain recombines TRBV28 with TRBJ2-7, with 7 bases aligning to TRBD1. The CDR3 covers 18 residues. Germline CDR1 MDHEN, CDR2 SYDVKM. J was trimmed by 1 base and V by 3 bases; bases with no gene match: 15. The CDR3 region is CASSLARGFVESSYEQYF. CDR3 in DNA: TGTGCCAGCAGTTTGGCCAGGGGGTTTGTTGAAAGTTCCTACGAGCAGTACTTC.

In this sample, this clonotype turned up a few times. V usage is TRBV4-2 and J usage is TRBJ2-1; the D gene is possibly TRBD1 (6 bases). Germline CDR1 is LGHNA and CDR2 is YNFKEQ. The CDR3 loop spans 14 amino acids. Trimming stripped 1 base from V and 5 bases from J, with 9 bases between. The DNA for the CDR3 is TGTGCCAGCAGCCAAGCGGACAGAGACAATGAGCAGTTCTTC. Amino acid sequence: CASSQADRDNEQFF.

CDR3 protein: CAWSVGDQGGYTF. For the CDR3, the DNA is TGTGCCTGGAGTGTAGGAGACCAGGGTGGCTACACCTTC. The V gene is TRBV30, the J gene TRBJ1-2; maybe TRBD1 (5 bases). This CDR3 has 13 residues. Trimming shortened V by 0 bases and J by 7 bases, and 12 bases separated the two germline ends. The germline CDR1 and CDR2 sequences are GTSNPN and SVGIG (reference sequence).

This clonotype showed up many times. The chain links TRBV12-3 or TRBV12-4 to TRBJ2-3; D unclear. V was trimmed by 5 bases and J by 4 bases, leaving 7 bases between them. This CDR3 is 12 amino acids long. CDR3 DNA sequence: TGTGCCAGCAGTCCTAGGCCAGATACGCAGTATTTT. It translates to CASSPRPDTQYF.